The 21 T cell receptor beta chains in this list originate from one sample, sequenced in a study of CD8 T cells in acute hepatitis C reinfection. Sample time point: naive CD8 control sorted from an acute-time-point sample. The repertoire was sequenced with immunoSEQ multiplex PCR; TCRdb's copy has only in-frame clones and lacks some. The sample lists 30,000 to 45,000 clones, 80% to 90% occurring once. The sample was naive CD8+ T cells from PBMCs. The receptors were sampled from a young woman who spontaneously cleared hepatitis C infection.

The V call is TRBV6-6, the J call TRBJ2-3; the match to TRBD2 covers 9 bases. Germline-derived CDR1 and CDR2 are MNHNY and SVGAGI (reference sequence). CDR3 size: 15 residues. V shed 7 bases and J 4 bases; nucleotides not matched to a gene: 9. CDR3 loop: CASTTYSGRSDTQYF. For the CDR3, the DNA is TGTGCCAGCACCACCTATAGCGGGAGATCAGATACGCAGTATTTT.

J is TRBJ2-5 and V is TRBV7-2; D is unresolved. CDR3 length: 17 amino acids. Germline V gene sequence: CDR1 SGHTA, CDR2 FQGNSA. V was pared by 2 bases and J by 0 bases, with 16 bases between. CDR3 bases: TGTGCCAGCAGCTTATTACCTCCGTCCATGTACCAAGAGACCCAGTACTTC. It yields the protein CASSLLPPSMYQETQYF.

The chain combines TRBV27 with TRBJ2-7; D gene unclear. Germline V gene lookup returns CDR1 MNHEY and CDR2 SMNVEV (reference sequence). V was cut by 4 bases and J by 3 bases, with 10 bases left in between. The CDR3 spans 13 residues. The CDR3 region has the DNA TGTGCCAGCAGTTCGAAGGCCCACTACGAGCAGTACTTC. It yields the protein CASSSKAHYEQYF.

This chain links TRBV6-1 with TRBJ1-1, with D possibly TRBD1 on 5 matching bases. Looked up from germline, CDR1 is MNHNS and CDR2 is SASEGT. V shed 7 bases and J shed 7 bases, with 10 bases lying between them. There are 11 residues in the CDR3. CDR3 DNA: TGTGCCAGCATCCAGGGTCGTGAAGCTTTCTTT. This sequence encodes CASIQGREAFF.

The chain couples TRBV7-3 to TRBJ1-2, with TRBD1 matching 8 bases. V shed 5 bases, J shed 5 bases, and the junction held 10 bases outside the gene matches. CDR1 is SGHTA, CDR2 FQGTGA, per germline. CDR3 length: 15 amino acids. The CDR3 nucleotides read TGTGCCAGCAGCGTCTCAGGGGGCTCTATGTATGGCTACACCTTC. This codes for CASSVSGGSMYGYTF.

This rearrangement joins TRBV9 to TRBJ2-5, with D perhaps TRBD2 (6 bases). The CDR3 length is 12 residues. V was shortened by 4 bases and J by 4 bases, with 8 bases between the two germline ends. The germline V gene encodes CDR1 SGDLS and CDR2 YYNGEE. This CDR3 is CASSMGGETQYF. In DNA form, the CDR3 reads TGTGCCAGCAGCATGGGGGGAGAGACCCAGTACTTC.

CDR3 coding DNA: TGCAGCGCTGGGACTGAACAGTTCTTC. It is translated as CSAGTEQFF. The rearrangement links TRBV29-1 to TRBJ2-1; maybe TRBD2 (6 bases). The CDR3 has 9 amino acids. V was shortened by 7 bases and J by 13 bases, with 11 bases between the two germline ends. Germline lookup yields CDR1 SQVTM and CDR2 ANQGSEA.

This clone was picked up one time. The chain recombines TRBV2 with TRBJ2-1; 12 nucleotides line up with TRBD2. Germline CDR1 SNHLY, CDR2 FYNNEI. J lost 6 bases, V lost 3 bases, and 6 bases had no gene match. The CDR3 covers 16 residues. The DNA of the CDR3 is TGTGCCAGCAGTGAGACCCTAGCGGGAGGGGGCAATGAGCAGTTCTTC. Its translation: CASSETLAGGGNEQFF. Full variable domain (outside the CDR3, taken from reference TRBV2 and TRBJ2-1): EPEVTQTPSHQVTQMGQEVILRCVPISNHLYFYWYRQILGQKVEFLVSFYNNEISEKSEIFDDQFSVERPDGSNFTLKIRSTKLEDSAMYFCASSETLAGGGNEQFFGPGTRLTVL.

The V and J genes are TRBV6-1 and TRBJ1-1; D possibly corresponds to TRBD1 (5 bases). The V end lost 7 bases, the J end lost 11 bases, and 17 bases lay between the germline ends. This CDR3 has 12 amino acids. Germline CDR1 is MNHNS and CDR2 is SASEGT. The CDR3 nucleotides read TGTGCCAGCACCCAGCTACAGGCCTGGGCTTTCTTT. It yields the protein CASTQLQAWAFF.

Details on this clone: Other nucleotide sequences from this sample produce the same CDR3. This sequence joins TRBV6-5 and TRBJ2-5; D is unresolved. The CDR3 runs 11 residues. CDR1 is MNHEY, CDR2 SVGAGI, per germline. V was pared by 2 bases and J by 7 bases, with 5 bases between. The DNA for the CDR3 is TGTGCCAGCAGTTACGGCGGGACCCAGTACTTC. Its translation: CASSYGGTQYF.

This clone showed up just once. The V gene is TRBV15, the J gene TRBJ2-7, with D perhaps TRBD1 (6 bases). The CDR3 has 15 residues. CDR1 is LNHNV and CDR2 is YYDKDF in the germline V gene (reference sequence). The V end was cut by 9 bases, the J end by 4 bases, with 22 bases between. The DNA for the CDR3 is TGTGCCACTAGGAGTGGGGGCAGCCCCCGTTACGAGCAGTACTTC. This translates into CATRSGGSPRYEQYF.

J is TRBJ2-5 and V is TRBV5-1; 9 bases are shared with TRBD2. The germline CDR1 and CDR2 sequences are SGHRS and YFSETQ. The CDR3 totals 18 residues. V lost 0 bases, J lost 4 bases, and 13 bases stayed unmatched. In DNA form, the CDR3 reads TGCGCCAGCAGCTTGGTCCCCCTTGGGCGGGAGGGCCTAGAGACCCAGTACTTC. This gives the protein CASSLVPLGREGLETQYF.

The V gene is TRBV9, the J gene TRBJ2-1; D possibly matches TRBD1 or TRBD2 (5 bases each). The V and J ends lost 0 bases and 3 bases respectively, with 10 bases between them. The length of the CDR3 is 15 residues. Germline V lookup: CDR1 SGDLS, CDR2 YYNGEE. The CDR3 region is CASSVGGRNYNEQFF. The CDR3 DNA reads as TGTGCCAGCAGCGTAGGGGGACGCAACTACAATGAGCAGTTCTTC.

V gene TRBV6-1 combines with J gene TRBJ2-1; maybe TRBD2 (5 bases). The CDR3 contains 14 residues. Per the germline V gene, CDR1 is MNHNS and CDR2 is SASEGT. V lost 4 bases, J lost 4 bases, and 11 bases lay in between. DNA for the CDR3: TGTGCCAGCAGTGGAGGGATTCGGTACAATGAGCAGTTCTTC. This sequence encodes CASSGGIRYNEQFF.

About this clone itself: The germline gene is not matched at one end of the junction; a read error may be the cause. The J gene is TRBJ2-1, the V gene TRBV15, with D unresolved. The CDR3 sequence is 13 residues long. From germline, CDR1 is LNHNV and CDR2 YYDKDF (reference sequence). The CDR3, as DNA: TGTGCCACCAGCGGAGAGAGTAAGAATGAGCAGTTCTTC. Encoded protein: CATSGESKNEQFF.

V gene TRBV5-4 combines with J gene TRBJ2-7, with D hard to call. Germline V gives CDR1 SGHNT, CDR2 YYREEE (reference sequence). Deletions cut 4 bases from V and 2 bases from J, with 19 bases between. CDR3 length equals 16 residues. CDR3 sequence reads: CASSGEFGSQPYEQYF. In DNA form, the CDR3 reads TGTGCCAGCAGCGGGGAATTTGGGTCACAACCCTACGAGCAGTACTTC.

The CDR3 DNA follows: TGTGCCAGTAGTGAGGTAGAGGGGGCGTTGGTCACTGAAGCTTTCTTT. This encodes CASSEVEGALVTEAFF. The chain recombines TRBV19 with TRBJ1-1; TRBD1 matches at 7 bases. Trimming cost V 5 bases and J 4 bases; bases outside gene matches: 13. Germline values: CDR1 LNHDA, CDR2 SQIVND (reference sequence). The CDR3 has 16 residues.

CDR3 protein: CASSPVLGWEGADTQYF. CDR3 DNA sequence: TGTGCCAGCTCACCAGTCCTAGGTTGGGAGGGCGCAGATACGCAGTATTTT. The J gene is TRBJ2-3, the V gene TRBV18, with 7 bases fitting TRBD2. CDR1 and CDR2 (germline): KGHSH, LQKENI. The length of the CDR3 is 17 residues. J gave up 4 bases and V 2 bases, and 12 bases lay outside the gene matches.

The chain uses TRBV11-2 and TRBJ1-3, with D uncertain. V was trimmed by 5 bases and J by 4 bases, leaving 9 bases between them. CDR3 length: 13 residues. Germline V lookup: CDR1 SGHAT, CDR2 FQNNGV. The CDR3 is CASSPGSGNTIYF. Here the CDR3 DNA reads TGTGCCAGCAGCCCGGGATCAGGAAACACCATATATTTT.

This clone has just one count. J is TRBJ2-5 and V is TRBV5-4; perhaps D is TRBD1 or TRBD2 (5 bases each). Trimming took 2 bases from V and 4 from J, leaving 15 bases between them. Germline V gene sequence: CDR1 SGHNT, CDR2 YYREEE (reference sequence). The CDR3 totals 15 residues. DNA for the CDR3: TGTGCCAGCAGCTTCCGCCAGGGAGATGGAGAGACCCAGTACTTC. It yields the protein CASSFRQGDGETQYF.

This clone has a single count. This chain connects TRBV27 to TRBJ2-7; a possible D gene is TRBD2 (7 bases). Looked up from germline, CDR1 is MNHEY and CDR2 is SMNVEV (reference sequence). This CDR3 region has 13 residues. The V and J ends lost 11 bases and 2 bases respectively, with 16 bases between them. The CDR3 loop reads CAAWGGDPYEQYF. For the CDR3, the DNA is TGTGCCGCGTGGGGGGGCGACCCCTACGAGCAGTACTTC.